This TCR beta chain was captured in a study of T cells in women clearing cervical HPV infection. About the study: Case blood drawn at lesion detection; control blood after infection cleared.

Libraries were prepared by immunoSEQ multiplex PCR; TCRdb keeps only in-frame clonotypes and omits some of them. The sample's table shows 20,000 to 25,000 clones. Sequencing was carried out using blood buffy coat. This receptor was taken from a woman aged 18 to 69 with a cervical HPV16 infection that either progressed to CIN3+ or cleared (not recorded which).

Here the CDR3 reads CASSPRGSGKYNEQFF. The sequenced part of the CDR3 DNA is TGTGCCAGTAGTCCTCGGGGGAGCGGGAAGTACAATGAG. The V and J genes are TRBV19 and TRBJ2-1; 7 nucleotides line up with TRBD2. The read ends 3 residues early relative to the CDR3; the germline J gene fills the gap. The CDR3 has 16 amino acids. After removal of 5 bases from V and 4 bases from J, the junction contained 11 bases not matched to a gene. Looked up from germline, CDR1 is LNHDA and CDR2 is SQIVND (reference sequence). The whole variable domain, remainder taken from reference TRBV19 and TRBJ2-1, is DGGITQSPKYLFRKEGQNVTLSCEQNLNHDAMYWYRQDPGQGLRLIYYSQIVNDFQKGDIAEGYSVSREKKESFPLTVTSAQKNPTAFYLCASSPRGSGKYNEQFFGPGTRLTVL.